This TCR beta chain emerged from a study of shared clonotypes between healthy human individuals. TCRdb keeps only in-frame clones here, not all; method: immunoSEQ multiplex PCR. The table lists 2.3 million or so clones, approximately 95% of them singletons. The length of the CDR3 is 17 residues. The germline V gene encodes CDR1 SGHTS and CDR2 YDEGEE. With 1 base clipped from V and 5 bases from J, the junction kept 12 bases outside the gene matches. The sample was naive CD4+ T cells from PBMCs. Subset of the sample: CD45RA+ positively selected. The sequence was obtained from a man aged 18 to 29 in good health. Some clones in this sample may be carry-over from other donors' samples. The chain combines TRBV5-8 with TRBJ1-1; TRBD1 matches at 9 bases. The CDR3 nucleotides read TGTGCCAGCAGCTTGTATGGGACAGGGCCGGCTGGAACTGAAGCTTTCTTT. Encoded protein: CASSLYGTGPAGTEAFF.